This T cell receptor beta chain was captured by sequencing in a study of blood T cell repertoires in COVID-19. Clones were sequenced by immunoSEQ multiplex PCR, and TCRdb holds only the in-frame ones, with some missing. The sample has 200,000 or so clones; 88% are singletons. V was clipped by 5 bases and J by 3 bases; unmatched bases: 3. The V gene's germline CDR1 is MNHEY and CDR2 SVGAGI. The CDR3 covers 13 residues. The sample was PBMCs or T cells enriched from blood (not recorded which). The receptor was isolated from a woman aged 40 to 55 with acute COVID-19. The chain couples TRBV6-5 to TRBJ2-5; 7 bases align to TRBD1. In DNA, the CDR3 is TGTGCCAGCAGTCCGGACAGGAAAGAGACCCAGTACTTC. Translating gives CASSPDRKETQYF.